The rows below give T cell receptor beta chains drawn from one sample of a study of shared clonotypes between healthy human individuals. Produced via immunoSEQ multiplex PCR; TCRdb's table is partial and in-frame only. The sample lists approximately 600,000 clones; approximately 96% were seen once. The specimen sequenced was naive CD8+ T cells sorted from blood. The receptors were sampled from a woman aged 25 to 45 in good health. CDR3s include the opening cysteine and the closing phenylalanine or tryptophan. A D gene is named only where the DNA matches it firmly. Some rows mark clone size as missing; the rest say once, few, many or name a class of expanded clone.

TRBV27,TRBJ2-1,.,.,TGTGCCAGCAGCTCCATGGGCAGAGCCTCCTACAATGAGCAGTTCTTC,CASSSMGRASYNEQFF
TRBV5-6,TRBJ1-1,.,once,TGTGCCAGCAGCTGGACGGAGAACACTGAAGCTTTCTTT,CASSWTENTEAFF
TRBV13,TRBJ1-5,.,.,TGTGCCAGCAGCTTTTTCAATCAGCCCCAGCATTTT,CASSFFNQPQHF
TRBV28,TRBJ2-3,.,.,TGTGCCAGCAGTTTCTACAGGGAGGGTGTGGATACGCAGTATTTT,CASSFYREGVDTQYF
TRBV9,TRBJ2-1,TRBD2,.,TGTGCCAGCAGCGTCGGACTAGCTGACTGGCAGTTCTTC,CASSVGLADWQFF
TRBV7-3,TRBJ2-3,TRBD2,.,TGTGCCAGCAGCTTTGCTAGCGGGTCGACAGATACGCAGTATTTT,CASSFASGSTDTQYF
TRBV27,TRBJ1-1,.,.,TGTGCCAGCAAACGGCCTGGAACTGAAGCTTTCTTT,CASKRPGTEAFF
TRBV4-1,TRBJ2-6,.,.,TGCGCCAGCAGCGAGGCAGGGGCCAACGTCCTGACTTTC,CASSEAGANVLTF
TRBV9,TRBJ2-1,TRBD2,.,TGTGCCAGCAGCGACCGACTAGCCAGTGAGCAGTTCTTC,CASSDRLASEQFF
TRBV5-1,TRBJ2-7,TRBD2,.,TGCGCCAGCAGTCCTGGGAGGCGGGAGGAACCCTACGAGCAGTACTTC,CASSPGRREEPYEQYF
TRBV5-6,TRBJ1-4,.,.,TGTGCCAGCAGCTCGTGGGAGGCCGTAAATGAAAAACTGTTTTTT,CASSSWEAVNEKLFF